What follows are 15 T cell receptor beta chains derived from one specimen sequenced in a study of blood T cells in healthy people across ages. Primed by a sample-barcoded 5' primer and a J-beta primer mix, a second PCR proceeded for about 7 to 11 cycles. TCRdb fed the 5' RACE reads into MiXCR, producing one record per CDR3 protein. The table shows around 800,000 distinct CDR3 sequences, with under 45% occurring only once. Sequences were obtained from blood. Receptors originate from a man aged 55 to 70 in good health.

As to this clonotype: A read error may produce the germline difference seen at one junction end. CDR3 amino acids: CAGSYGQGTEAFF. CDR3 nucleotide sequence: TGTGCCGGCAGTTACGGACAGGGCACTGAAGCTTTCTTT. This rearrangement joins TRBV6-5 to TRBJ1-1; 8 bases align to TRBD1. CDR1 MNHEY and CDR2 SVGAGI come from the germline V gene. This CDR3 has 13 residues.

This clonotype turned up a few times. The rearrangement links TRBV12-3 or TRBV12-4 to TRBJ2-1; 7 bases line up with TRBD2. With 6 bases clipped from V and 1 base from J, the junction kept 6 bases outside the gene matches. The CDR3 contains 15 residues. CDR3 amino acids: CASSLGGPSYNEQFF. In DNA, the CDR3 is TGTGCCAGCAGCTTGGGAGGGCCATCCTACAATGAGCAGTTCTTC.

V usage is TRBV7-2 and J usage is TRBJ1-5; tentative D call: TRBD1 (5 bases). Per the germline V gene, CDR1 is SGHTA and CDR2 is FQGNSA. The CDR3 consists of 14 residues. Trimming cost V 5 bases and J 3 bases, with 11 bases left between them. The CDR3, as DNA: TGTGCCAGCAGCCCCCGGGGCTACAATCAGCCCCAGCATTTT. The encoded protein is CASSPRGYNQPQHF.

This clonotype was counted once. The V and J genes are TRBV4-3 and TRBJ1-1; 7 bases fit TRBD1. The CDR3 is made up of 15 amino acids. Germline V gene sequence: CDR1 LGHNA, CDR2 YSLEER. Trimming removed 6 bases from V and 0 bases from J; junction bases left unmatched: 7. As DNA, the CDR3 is TGCGCCAGCAGACGACAACAGGGGATGAACACTGAAGCTTTCTTT. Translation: CASRRQQGMNTEAFF.

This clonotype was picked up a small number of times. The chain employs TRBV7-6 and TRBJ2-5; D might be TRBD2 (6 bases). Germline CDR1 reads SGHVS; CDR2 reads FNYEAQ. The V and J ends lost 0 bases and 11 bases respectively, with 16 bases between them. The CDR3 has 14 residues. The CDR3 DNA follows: TGTGCCAGCAGCTTAGCCGGGGCGGGGTTTGAGCAGTACTTC. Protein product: CASSLAGAGFEQYF.

For the CDR3, the DNA is TGCAGGGCTGCTAGCGATAGCACAGATACGCAGTATTTT. This codes for CRAASDSTDTQYF. The gene calls are TRBV20-1 and TRBJ2-3; tentatively, D is TRBD2 (6 bases). The length of the CDR3 is 13 residues. Germline CDR1 is DFQATT and CDR2 is SNEGSKA (reference sequence).

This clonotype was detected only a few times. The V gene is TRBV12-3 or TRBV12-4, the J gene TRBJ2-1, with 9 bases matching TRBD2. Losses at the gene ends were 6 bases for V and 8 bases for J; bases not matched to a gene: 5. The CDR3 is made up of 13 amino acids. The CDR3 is CASRAGGADEQFF. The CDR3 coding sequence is TGTGCCAGCAGGGCGGGGGGGGCCGATGAGCAGTTCTTC.

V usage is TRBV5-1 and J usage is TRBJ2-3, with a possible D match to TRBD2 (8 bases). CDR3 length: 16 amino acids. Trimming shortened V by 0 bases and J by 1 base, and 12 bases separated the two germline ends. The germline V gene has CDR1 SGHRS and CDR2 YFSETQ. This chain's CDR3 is CASSLGSGTGTDTQYF. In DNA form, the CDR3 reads TGCGCCAGCAGCTTGGGTAGCGGGACAGGCACAGATACGCAGTATTTT.

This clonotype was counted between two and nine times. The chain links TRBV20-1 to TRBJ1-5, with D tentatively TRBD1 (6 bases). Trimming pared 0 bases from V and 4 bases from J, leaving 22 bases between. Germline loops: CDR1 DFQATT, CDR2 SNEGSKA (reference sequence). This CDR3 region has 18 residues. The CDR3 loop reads CSARDAKPKYRENQPQHF. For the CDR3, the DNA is TGCAGTGCTAGAGATGCGAAACCCAAATACAGGGAAAATCAGCCCCAGCATTTT.

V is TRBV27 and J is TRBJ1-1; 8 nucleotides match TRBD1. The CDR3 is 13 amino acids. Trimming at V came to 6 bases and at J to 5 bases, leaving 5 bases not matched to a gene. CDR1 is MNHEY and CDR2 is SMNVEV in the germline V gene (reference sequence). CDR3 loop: CASRRQGTTEAFF. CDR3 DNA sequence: TGTGCCAGCAGAAGACAGGGGACGACTGAAGCTTTCTTT.

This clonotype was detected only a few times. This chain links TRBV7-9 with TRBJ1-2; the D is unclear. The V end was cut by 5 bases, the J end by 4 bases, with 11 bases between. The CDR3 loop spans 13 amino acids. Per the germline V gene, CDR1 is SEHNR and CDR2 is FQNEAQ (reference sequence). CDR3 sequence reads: CASSVEEIYGYTF. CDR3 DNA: TGTGCCAGCAGCGTGGAGGAGATCTATGGCTACACCTTC.

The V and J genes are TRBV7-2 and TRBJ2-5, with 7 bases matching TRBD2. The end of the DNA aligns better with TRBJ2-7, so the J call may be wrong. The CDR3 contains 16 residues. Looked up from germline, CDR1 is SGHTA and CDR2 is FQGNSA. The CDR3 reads CASSLRSGVALYEQYF. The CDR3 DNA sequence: TGTGCCAGCAGCTTGAGGAGCGGGGTGGCCTTGTACGAGCAGTACTTC.

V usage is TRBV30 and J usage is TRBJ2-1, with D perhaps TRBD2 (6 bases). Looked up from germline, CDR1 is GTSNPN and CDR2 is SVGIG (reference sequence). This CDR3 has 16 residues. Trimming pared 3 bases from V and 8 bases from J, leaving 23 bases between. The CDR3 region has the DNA TGTGCCTGGAGCCACCCACCGGGACTTATCCGCCATGAGCAGTTCTTC. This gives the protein CAWSHPPGLIRHEQFF.

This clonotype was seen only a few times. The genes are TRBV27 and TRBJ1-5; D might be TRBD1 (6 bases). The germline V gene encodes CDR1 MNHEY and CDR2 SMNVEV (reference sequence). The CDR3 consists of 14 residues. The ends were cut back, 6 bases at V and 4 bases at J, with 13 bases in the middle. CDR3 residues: CASRQKGGNQPQHF. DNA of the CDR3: TGTGCCAGCAGGCAAAAAGGGGGTAATCAGCCCCAGCATTTT.

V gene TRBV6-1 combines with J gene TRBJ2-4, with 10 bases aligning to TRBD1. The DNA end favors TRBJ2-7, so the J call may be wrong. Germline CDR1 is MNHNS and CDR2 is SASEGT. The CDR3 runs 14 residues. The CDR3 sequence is CATSTGTGVHEQYF. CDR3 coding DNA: TGTGCCACCTCAACGGGGACAGGGGTCCACGAGCAGTACTTC.